These 13 T cell receptor beta chains came from one sample sequenced in a study of chemoradiotherapy in HPV16-positive cancers. Sequencing was performed with immunoSEQ multiplex PCR; in TCRdb, only in-frame clones are kept and a portion is missing. Here the sample spans 12,000 or so clones, 70% to 90% being singletons. This material consisted of blood, taken from a patient who underwent chemoradiotherapy. The receptors originated from a human donor with HPV-associated anogenital cancer.

The gene calls are TRBV7-8 and TRBJ2-1; 8 bases fit TRBD1. Germline loops: CDR1 SGHVS, CDR2 FQNEAQ. The CDR3 contains 13 residues. V was pared by 3 bases and J by 6 bases, with 1 base of the junction left unmatched. CDR3 loop: CASSLGQANEQFF. CDR3 nucleotide sequence: TGTGCCAGCAGCTTGGGACAGGCCAATGAGCAGTTCTTC.

This clone appeared once. The CDR3 is CASSVGQGGNQPQHF. CDR3 nucleotide sequence: TGTGCCAGCAGCGTCGGCCAGGGCGGGAATCAGCCCCAGCATTTT. The chain uses TRBV9 and TRBJ1-5; D perhaps matches TRBD1 (5 bases). Germline loops: CDR1 SGDLS, CDR2 YYNGEE. V lost 2 bases and J lost 4, with 13 bases in between. The CDR3 spans 15 residues.

The J gene is TRBJ1-1, the V gene TRBV14; no reliable D call. The CDR3 has 15 residues. CDR1 is SGHDN, CDR2 FVKESK, per germline. Trimming pared 1 base from V and 3 bases from J, leaving 12 bases between. The CDR3, as DNA: TGTGCCAGCAGCCAAGGTAGAGTGGGATACACTGAAGCTTTCTTT. Translating gives CASSQGRVGYTEAFF.

For this clone: Different DNA sequences within this sample yield the same CDR3. The chain is built from TRBV2 and TRBJ1-1; D not certain. The CDR3 covers 11 residues. The germline V gene encodes CDR1 SNHLY and CDR2 FYNNEI. V lost 7 bases and J 3 bases, leaving 6 bases between the germline ends. CDR3 region: CASISDTEAFF. CDR3 coding DNA: TGTGCCAGCATCAGCGACACTGAAGCTTTCTTT.

The genes are TRBV5-1 and TRBJ2-2; 8 nucleotides match TRBD1. Trimming cost V 4 bases and J 9 bases; bases outside gene matches: 8. Per the germline V gene, CDR1 is SGHRS and CDR2 is YFSETQ. This CDR3 has 14 amino acids. This chain's CDR3 is CASSIWTGLRELFF. As DNA, the CDR3 is TGCGCCAGCAGCATATGGACAGGGCTAAGGGAGCTGTTTTTT.

This chain links TRBV6-5 with TRBJ1-2, with D possibly matching TRBD1 (6 bases). The CDR3 has 15 residues. CDR1 MNHEY and CDR2 SVGAGI come from the germline V gene. V lost 2 bases, J lost 4 bases, and 14 bases lay in between. The CDR3 loop is CASSYNPDRPYGYTF. CDR3 bases: TGTGCCAGCAGTTACAACCCTGACAGGCCCTATGGCTACACCTTC.

The chain links TRBV6-1 to TRBJ1-5; tentatively, D is TRBD1 (5 bases). CDR3 length equals 15 residues. The germline CDR1 and CDR2 sequences are MNHNS and SASEGT. V gave up 6 bases and J gave up 7 bases, with 19 bases separating them. CDR3 protein: CASRAQGRGGQPQHF. Written as DNA, the CDR3 is TGTGCCAGCAGAGCCCAGGGACGAGGCGGCCAGCCCCAGCATTTT.

This clone was counted a single time. This rearrangement joins TRBV5-1 to TRBJ2-2, with 9 positions matching TRBD1. CDR1 is SGHRS and CDR2 is YFSETQ in the germline V gene. V shed 0 bases and J 7 bases; nucleotides not matched to a gene: 13. This CDR3 has 18 amino acids. CDR3 residues: CASSLGDRARPGYGELFF. As DNA, the CDR3 is TGCGCCAGCAGCTTGGGGGACAGGGCCAGGCCAGGCTACGGGGAGCTGTTTTTT.

The gene calls are TRBV19 and TRBJ2-2; 10 bases agree with TRBD2. Trimming at V came to 5 bases and at J to 4 bases, leaving 4 bases not matched to a gene. CDR3 length equals 15 residues. Per the germline V gene, CDR1 is LNHDA and CDR2 is SQIVND (reference sequence). As DNA, the CDR3 is TGTGCCAGTAGTCCAGCGGGGGGGCTCACCGGGGAGCTGTTTTTT. Amino acids: CASSPAGGLTGELFF.

The chain joins TRBV4-3 to TRBJ1-1, with a weak D call TRBD1 (6 bases). V was clipped by 0 bases and J by 5 bases, with 13 bases between them. The CDR3 is made up of 15 amino acids. From germline, CDR1 is LGHNA and CDR2 YSLEER. Here the CDR3 DNA reads TGCGCCAGCAGCCAAGATGCACAGGGTAGGACTGAAGCTTTCTTT. The encoded protein is CASSQDAQGRTEAFF.

The chain employs TRBV14 and TRBJ2-1; 8 positions match TRBD2. CDR3 length: 15 residues. Germline V gene lookup returns CDR1 SGHDN and CDR2 FVKESK. The V gene end was trimmed by 4 bases and the J gene end by 9 bases; junction bases not matched to a gene: 11. In DNA form, the CDR3 reads TGTGCCAGCAGCCCGACTAGCGCACTGCCCGGTGAGCAGTTCTTC. The encoded protein is CASSPTSALPGEQFF. Variable domain in full (rest from reference TRBV14 and TRBJ2-1): EAGVTQFPSHSVIEKGQTVTLRCDPISGHDNLYWYRRVMGKEIKFLLHFVKESKQDESGMPNNRFLAERTGGTYSTLKVQPAELEDSGVYFCASSPTSALPGEQFFGPGTRLTVL.

The gene calls are TRBV7-9 and TRBJ2-7, with TRBD1 matching 12 bases. V lost 3 bases and J lost 5; bases outside the gene matches: 11. Germline V gene data show CDR1 as SEHNR and CDR2 as FQNEAQ (reference sequence). The CDR3 covers 17 residues. The CDR3: CASSFWGNRDRGHEQYF. The CDR3 bases are TGTGCCAGCAGCTTTTGGGGAAACCGGGACAGGGGGCACGAGCAGTACTTC. Full variable domain (rest looked up from reference TRBV7-9 and TRBJ2-7): DTGVSQNPRHKITKRGQNVTFRCDPISEHNRLYWYRQTLGQGPEFLTYFQNEAQLEKSRLLSDRFSAERPKGSFSTLEIQRTEQGDSAMYLCASSFWGNRDRGHEQYFGPGTRLTVT.

This chain connects TRBV5-4 to TRBJ2-3; D remains ambiguous. CDR1 is SGHNT, CDR2 YYREEE, per germline (reference sequence). The CDR3 is 15 residues long. V shed 0 bases and J shed 0 bases, with 8 bases lying between them. The CDR3 spells CASSLARSSTDTQYF. In DNA form, the CDR3 reads TGTGCCAGCAGCTTGGCCAGATCTAGCACAGATACGCAGTATTTT. The full variable domain, rest sourced from reference TRBV5-4 and TRBJ2-3, is ETGVTQSPTHLIKTRGQQVTLRCSSQSGHNTVSWYQQALGQGPQFIFQYYREEENGRGNFPPRFSGLQFPNYSSELNVNALELDDSALYLCASSLARSSTDTQYFGPGTRLTVL.